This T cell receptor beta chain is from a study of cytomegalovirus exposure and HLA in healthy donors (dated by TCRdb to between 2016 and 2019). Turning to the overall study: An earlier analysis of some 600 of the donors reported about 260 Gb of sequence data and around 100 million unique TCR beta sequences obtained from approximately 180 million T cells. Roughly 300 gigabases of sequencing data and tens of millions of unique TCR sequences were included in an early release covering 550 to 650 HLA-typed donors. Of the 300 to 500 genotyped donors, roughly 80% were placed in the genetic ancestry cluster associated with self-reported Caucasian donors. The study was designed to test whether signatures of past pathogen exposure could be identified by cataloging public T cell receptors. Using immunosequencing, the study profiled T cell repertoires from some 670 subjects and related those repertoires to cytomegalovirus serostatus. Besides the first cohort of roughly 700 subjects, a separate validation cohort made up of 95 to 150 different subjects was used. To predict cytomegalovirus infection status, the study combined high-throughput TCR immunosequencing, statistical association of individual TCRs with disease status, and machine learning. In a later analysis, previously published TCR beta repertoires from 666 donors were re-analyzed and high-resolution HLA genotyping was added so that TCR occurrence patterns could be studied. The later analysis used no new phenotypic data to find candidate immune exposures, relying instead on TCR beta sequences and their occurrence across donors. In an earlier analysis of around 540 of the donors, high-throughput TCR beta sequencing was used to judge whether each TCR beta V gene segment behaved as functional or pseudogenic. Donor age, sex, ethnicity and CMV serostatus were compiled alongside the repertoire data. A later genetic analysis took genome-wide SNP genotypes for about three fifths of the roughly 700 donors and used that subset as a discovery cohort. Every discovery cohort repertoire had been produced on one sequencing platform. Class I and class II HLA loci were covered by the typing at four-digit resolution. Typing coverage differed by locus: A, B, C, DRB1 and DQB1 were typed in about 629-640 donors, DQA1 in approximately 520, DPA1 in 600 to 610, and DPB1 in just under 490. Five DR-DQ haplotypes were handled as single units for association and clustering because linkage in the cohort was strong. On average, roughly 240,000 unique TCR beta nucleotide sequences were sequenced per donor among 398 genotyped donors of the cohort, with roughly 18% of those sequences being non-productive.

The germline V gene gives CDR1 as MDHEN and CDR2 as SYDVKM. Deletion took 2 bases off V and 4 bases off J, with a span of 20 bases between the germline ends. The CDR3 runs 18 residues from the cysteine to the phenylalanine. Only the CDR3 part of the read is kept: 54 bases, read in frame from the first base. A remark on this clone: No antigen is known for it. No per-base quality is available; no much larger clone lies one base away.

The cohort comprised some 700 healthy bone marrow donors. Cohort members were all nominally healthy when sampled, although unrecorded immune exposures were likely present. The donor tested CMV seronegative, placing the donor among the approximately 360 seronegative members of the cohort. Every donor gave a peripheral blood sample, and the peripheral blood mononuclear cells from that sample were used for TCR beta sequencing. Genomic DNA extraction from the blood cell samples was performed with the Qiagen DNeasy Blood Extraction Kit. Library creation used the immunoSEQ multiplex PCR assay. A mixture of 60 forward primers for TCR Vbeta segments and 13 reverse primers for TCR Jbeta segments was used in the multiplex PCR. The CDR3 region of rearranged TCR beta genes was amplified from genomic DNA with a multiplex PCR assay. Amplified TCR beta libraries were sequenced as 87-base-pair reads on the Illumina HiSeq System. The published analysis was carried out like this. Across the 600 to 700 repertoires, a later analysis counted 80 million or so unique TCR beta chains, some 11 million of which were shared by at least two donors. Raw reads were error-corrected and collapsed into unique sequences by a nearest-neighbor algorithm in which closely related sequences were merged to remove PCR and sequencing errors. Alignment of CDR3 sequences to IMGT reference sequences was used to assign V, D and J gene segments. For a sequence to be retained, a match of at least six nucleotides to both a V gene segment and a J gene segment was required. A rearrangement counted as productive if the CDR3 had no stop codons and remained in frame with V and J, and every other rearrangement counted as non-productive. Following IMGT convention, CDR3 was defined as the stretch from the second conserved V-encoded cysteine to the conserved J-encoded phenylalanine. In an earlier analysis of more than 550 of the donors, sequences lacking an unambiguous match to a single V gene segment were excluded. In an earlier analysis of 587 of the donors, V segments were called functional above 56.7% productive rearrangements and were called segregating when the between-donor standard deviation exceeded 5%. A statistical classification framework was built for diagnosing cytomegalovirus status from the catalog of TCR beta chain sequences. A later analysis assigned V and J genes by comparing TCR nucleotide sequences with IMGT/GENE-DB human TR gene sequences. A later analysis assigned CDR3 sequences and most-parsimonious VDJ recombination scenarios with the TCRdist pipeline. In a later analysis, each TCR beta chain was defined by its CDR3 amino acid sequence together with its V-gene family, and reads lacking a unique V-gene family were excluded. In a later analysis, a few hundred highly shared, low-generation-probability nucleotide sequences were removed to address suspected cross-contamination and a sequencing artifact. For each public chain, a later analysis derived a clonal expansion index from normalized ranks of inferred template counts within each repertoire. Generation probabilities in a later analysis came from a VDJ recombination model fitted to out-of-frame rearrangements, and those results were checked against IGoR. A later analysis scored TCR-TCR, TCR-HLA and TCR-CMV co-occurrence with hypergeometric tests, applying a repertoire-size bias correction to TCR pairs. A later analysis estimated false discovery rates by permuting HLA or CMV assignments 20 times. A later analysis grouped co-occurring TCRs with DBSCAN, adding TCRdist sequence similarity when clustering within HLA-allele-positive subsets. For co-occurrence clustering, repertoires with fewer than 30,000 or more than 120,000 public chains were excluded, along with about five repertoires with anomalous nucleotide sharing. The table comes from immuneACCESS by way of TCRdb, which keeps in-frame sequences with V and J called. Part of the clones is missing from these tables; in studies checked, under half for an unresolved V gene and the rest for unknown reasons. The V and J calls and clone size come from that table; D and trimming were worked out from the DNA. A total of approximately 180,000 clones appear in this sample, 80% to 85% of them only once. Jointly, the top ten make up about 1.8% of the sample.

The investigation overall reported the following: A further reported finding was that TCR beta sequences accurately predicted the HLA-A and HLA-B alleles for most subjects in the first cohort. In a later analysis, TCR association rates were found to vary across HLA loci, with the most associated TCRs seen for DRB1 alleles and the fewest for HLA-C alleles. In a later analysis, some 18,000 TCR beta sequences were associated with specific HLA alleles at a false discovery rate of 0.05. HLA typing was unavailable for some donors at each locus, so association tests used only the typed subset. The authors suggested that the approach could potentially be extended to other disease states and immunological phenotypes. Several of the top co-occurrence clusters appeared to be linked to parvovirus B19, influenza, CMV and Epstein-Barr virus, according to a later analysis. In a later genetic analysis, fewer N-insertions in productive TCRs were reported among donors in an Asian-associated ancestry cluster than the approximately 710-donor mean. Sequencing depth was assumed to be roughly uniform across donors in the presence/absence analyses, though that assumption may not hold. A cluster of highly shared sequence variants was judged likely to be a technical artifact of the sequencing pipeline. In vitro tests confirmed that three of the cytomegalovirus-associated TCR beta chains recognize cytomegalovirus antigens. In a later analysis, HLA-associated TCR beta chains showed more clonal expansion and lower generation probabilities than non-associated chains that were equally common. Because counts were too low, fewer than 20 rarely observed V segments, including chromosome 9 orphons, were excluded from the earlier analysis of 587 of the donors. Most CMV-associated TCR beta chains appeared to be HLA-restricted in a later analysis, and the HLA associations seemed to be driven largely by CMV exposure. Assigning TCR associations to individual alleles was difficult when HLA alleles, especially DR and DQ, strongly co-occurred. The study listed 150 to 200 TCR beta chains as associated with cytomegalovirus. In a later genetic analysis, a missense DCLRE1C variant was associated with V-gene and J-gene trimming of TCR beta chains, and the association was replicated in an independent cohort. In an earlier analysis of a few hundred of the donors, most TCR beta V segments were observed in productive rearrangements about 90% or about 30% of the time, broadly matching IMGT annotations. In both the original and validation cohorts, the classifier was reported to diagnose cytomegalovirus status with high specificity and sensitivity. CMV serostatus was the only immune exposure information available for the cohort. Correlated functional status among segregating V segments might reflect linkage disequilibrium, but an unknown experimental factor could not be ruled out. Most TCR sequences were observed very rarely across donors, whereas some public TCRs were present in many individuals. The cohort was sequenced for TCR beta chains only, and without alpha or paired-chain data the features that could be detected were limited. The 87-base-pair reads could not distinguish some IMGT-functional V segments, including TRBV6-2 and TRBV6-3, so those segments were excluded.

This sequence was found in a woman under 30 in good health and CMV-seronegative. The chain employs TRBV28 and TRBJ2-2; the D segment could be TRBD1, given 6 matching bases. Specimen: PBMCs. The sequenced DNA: TGTGCCAGCAGTTTAGGCCTAACAGGGCGCCGTCGCACCGGGGAGCTGTTTTTT. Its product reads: CASSLGLTGRRRTGELFF.